This TCR beta chain was observed in a study of T cells in narcolepsy. Sequencing was performed with immunoSEQ multiplex PCR; in TCRdb, only in-frame clones are kept and a portion is missing. In the table there are about 32,000 clones, 87% of which are singletons. There are 16 residues in the CDR3. Germline-derived CDR1 and CDR2 are SGHNT and YYREEE (reference sequence). The junction had 9 bases not matched to a gene; V was cut back by 0 bases and J by 3 bases. Overall study results and limits: Some memory CD4+ repertoires had no autoreactive clone sequences. Reportedly, autoreactive clonotypes were serially detected in patients' blood but not controls'.

In the case of this clone: Antigen unknown.

This receptor was identified in a human donor with narcolepsy. The chain couples TRBV5-4 to TRBJ2-7, with 7 bases identical to TRBD2. The sequenced sample consisted of CD45RA- memory CD4+ T cells from PBMCs. DNA of the CDR3: TGTGCCAGCAGCTTGGTTTCTAGCGGCCTCGACTACGAGCAGTACTTC. Residues: CASSLVSSGLDYEQYF. The variable domain in full, with the rest retrieved from reference TRBV5-4 and TRBJ2-7, is ETGVTQSPTHLIKTRGQQVTLRCSSQSGHNTVSWYQQALGQGPQFIFQYYREEENGRGNFPPRFSGLQFPNYSSELNVNALELDDSALYLCASSLVSSGLDYEQYFGPGTRLTVT.